These 3 T cell receptor beta chains came from one sample sequenced in a study of T cell responses to AZD1222 COVID-19 vaccine. Data came from immunoSEQ multiplex PCR; TCRdb stores just in-frame clones and leaves some out. The table shows approximately 75,000 clones, with 90% occurring only once. Sequencing used peripheral blood, obtained 28 days after the second AZD1222 dose. These receptors all come from an adult who received the AZD1222 COVID-19 vaccine.

In regard to this clone: One end of the junction is discordant with germline, which a read error may explain. The J gene is TRBJ2-1, the V gene TRBV11-2; no reliable D call. The CDR3 totals 10 residues. Looked up from germline, CDR1 is SGHAT and CDR2 is FQNNGV. As DNA, the CDR3 is TGTGCCAGCAGTCACCTTGAGAAGTTCTTC. Protein: CASSHLEKFF.

The chain is built from TRBV9 and TRBJ2-2; D not certain. Germline CDR1 is SGDLS and CDR2 is YYNGEE. The CDR3 runs 14 residues. Between the trimmed V and J ends, which lost 1 base and 6 bases, there was a span of 10 bases. CDR3 loop: CASSVSGMAGELFF. Here the CDR3 DNA reads TGTGCCAGCAGCGTAAGTGGAATGGCCGGGGAGCTGTTTTTT.

The J gene is TRBJ2-5, the V gene TRBV30; TRBD1 aligns across 7 bases. V shed 5 bases, J shed 4 bases, and the junction held 7 bases outside the gene matches. There are 13 residues in the CDR3. Per germline, CDR1 GTSNPN and CDR2 SVGIG (reference sequence). CDR3 sequence: CAWVTGVGETQYF. CDR3 sequence (DNA): TGTGCCTGGGTAACAGGGGTAGGAGAGACCCAGTACTTC.